This entry concerns a single T cell receptor beta chain. Its antigen is undetermined. This entry belongs to a study of CD8 T cells in ankylosing spondylitis. Study results and limitations: The study identified a TCR beta motif of several highly homologous variants that appeared characteristic of ankylosing spondylitis blood.

The length of the CDR3 is 16 residues. Trimming took off 6 bases at V and 8 bases at J, with 25 bases between the two ends. TCRdb fed the 5' RACE reads into MiXCR, producing one record per CDR3 protein. The sample carries 650,000 to 800,000 distinct CDR3 sequences, roughly 19% recorded once. The material sequenced was blood, either unsorted or a sorted T cell fraction (not recorded which). The chain recombines TRBV12-3 or TRBV12-4 with TRBJ1-2; D perhaps matches TRBD1 (5 bases). The origin of this receptor is a male donor with ankylosing spondylitis. The CDR3 DNA is TGTGCCAGCAGCTTACCTCCTTGGGACCGACAGCGGGGCTACACCTTC. It is translated as CASSLPPWDRQRGYTF.